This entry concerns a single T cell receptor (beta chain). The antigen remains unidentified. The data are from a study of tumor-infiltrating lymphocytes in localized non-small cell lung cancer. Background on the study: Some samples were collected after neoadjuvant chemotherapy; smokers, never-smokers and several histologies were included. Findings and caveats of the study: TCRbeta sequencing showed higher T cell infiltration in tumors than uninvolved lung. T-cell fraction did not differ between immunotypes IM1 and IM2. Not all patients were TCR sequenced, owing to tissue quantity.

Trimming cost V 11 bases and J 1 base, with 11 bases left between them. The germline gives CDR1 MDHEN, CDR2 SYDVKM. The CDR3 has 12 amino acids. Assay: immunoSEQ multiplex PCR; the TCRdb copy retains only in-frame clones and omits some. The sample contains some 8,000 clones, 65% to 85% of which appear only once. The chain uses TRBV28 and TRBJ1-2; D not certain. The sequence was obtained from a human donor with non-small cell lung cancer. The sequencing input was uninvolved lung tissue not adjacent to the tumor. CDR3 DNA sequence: TGTGCCTCTTTGGCCTTTAACTATGGCTACACCTTC. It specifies CASLAFNYGYTF.